One TCR beta chain is described in this entry. Its antigen is still unknown. Autoimmune disease history or systemic immunosuppression disqualified patients. The CDR3 runs to 19 residues. The germline V gene encodes CDR1 SGHRS and CDR2 YFSETQ. Trimming left V 0 bases short and J 3 bases short, with 22 bases between. These data originate in a study of OX40 agonist ivuxolimab in advanced cancers. Overall study findings and caveats: Antigen specificity remained undetermined for the expanded peripheral T cells. Expanded clones were, on average, more numerous among CD8+ T cells than CD4+.

Repertoires were generated with immunoSEQ multiplex PCR, while TCRdb's copy carries only in-frame clones and drops some. This table has about 66,000 clones, roughly 87% appearing once. This sequence joins TRBV5-1 and TRBJ2-1, with a possible D match to TRBD2 (6 bases). This sequence was found in an adult with an advanced solid tumor such as melanoma, head and neck, liver or kidney cancer. The sequencing used CD4+ or CD8+ T cells sorted from blood, collected in a trial of the OX40 agonist ivuxolimab. The CDR3 spells CASSLGLIGRKANYNEQFF. In DNA, the CDR3 is TGCGCCAGCAGCTTGGGTCTAATCGGGAGAAAGGCAAACTACAATGAGCAGTTCTTC.